The entry below gives a single TCR beta chain sequence along with its context. Its target is not known. These data belong to a study of beta chain features in type 1 diabetes. Expressed TCRB transcripts got sequenced, as all isolated RNA was reverse transcribed. The method was immunoSEQ multiplex PCR; TCRdb's version includes in-frame clones alone and lacks a portion of them. The sample contains nearly 250,000 clones, 68% of which appear only once. Unmatched junction bases numbered 4, after V lost 5 bases and J lost 4 bases. The CDR3 runs to 15 residues. Per the germline V gene, CDR1 is SGHAT and CDR2 is FQNNGV. Overall study results and limits: PCR might favor shorter templates, equally in patients and controls.

The source of this sequence is a man aged 30-40 years in good health. The sample was naive CD4+ T cells from blood. The V gene is TRBV11-2, the J gene TRBJ2-1, with 11 positions matching TRBD2. CDR3 in DNA: TGTGCCAGCAGCCCAGGGACTAGCGGTTACAATGAGCAGTTCTTC. As protein: CASSPGTSGYNEQFF.